This T cell receptor (beta chain) was recorded in a study of cytomegalovirus exposure and HLA in healthy donors. This CDR3 is 17 amino acids long. Trimming took 4 bases from V and 3 from J; bases not matched to a gene: 11. The germline V gene encodes CDR1 SEHNR and CDR2 FQNEAQ (reference sequence). It was with 60 Vbeta and 13 Jbeta primers that the PCR ran. Some clones are missing from TCRdb's copy, which holds only in-frame ones; the method was immunoSEQ multiplex PCR. The sample carries more than 90,000 clones, 75% to 90% recorded once. The material sequenced was PBMCs. The chain employs TRBV7-9 and TRBJ2-2; 7 bases match TRBD1. The TCR comes from a man aged 30 to 39 in good health and CMV-seronegative. The DNA for the CDR3 is TGTGCCAGCAGCTCGACTCACCGACAGGGTGACACCGGGGAGCTGTTTTTT. It encodes CASSSTHRQGDTGELFF.